A single sample gave rise to the 8 T cell receptor beta chains below, sequenced in a study of T cell repertoires in cytomegalovirus infection. TCRdb re-called the reads through MiXCR, storing one row per CDR3 protein. The table has about 830,000 distinct CDR3 sequences, less than 35% seen once. Antigens of these TCRs are unknown. Here the sequenced sample was cultured CD8+ T cells from PBMCs, taken from culture after CMV antigen stimulation. The receptors shown here come from a human donor in good health (CMV status not recorded). Some clones in this sample may be carry-over from other donors' samples.

The chain couples TRBV9 to TRBJ2-1; TRBD1 matches 7 bases. Germline V gene sequence: CDR1 SGDLS, CDR2 YYNGEE. CDR3 length equals 15 residues. V was clipped by 3 bases and J by 2 bases; unmatched bases: 5. In DNA form, the CDR3 reads TGTGCCAGCAGCGCCCACGGGACAGCCTACAATGAGCAGTTCTTC. It encodes CASSAHGTAYNEQFF.

The chain couples TRBV6-2 or TRBV6-3 to TRBJ2-7; D not certain. Germline CDR1 MNHEY, CDR2 SVGEGT. The CDR3 sequence is 12 residues long. The V and J ends lost 3 bases and 6 bases respectively, with 9 bases between them. The DNA of the CDR3 is TGTGCCAGCAGTTATGGCCGCCTCGAGCAGTACGTC. Its protein is CASSYGRLEQYV.

V gene TRBV27 combines with J gene TRBJ1-6; D is ambiguous. The CDR3 runs to 17 residues. V was cut by 0 bases and J by 1 base, with 10 bases left in between. Germline values: CDR1 MNHEY, CDR2 SMNVEV (reference sequence). The chain's CDR3 is CASSLSSAGSYNSPLHF. The CDR3 DNA reads as TGTGCCAGCAGTTTATCCTCCGCTGGGTCCTATAATTCACCCCTCCACTTT.

The chain links TRBV12-5 to TRBJ2-5, with D perhaps TRBD1 or TRBD2 (6 bases each). V lost 1 base and J lost 13, with 16 bases in between. The CDR3 is made up of 13 amino acids. The germline V gene has CDR1 LGHNT and CDR2 FRNRAP. In nucleotides, the CDR3 is TGTGCTAGTGGTTTGGACAGACGGGGGCCCTGGTACTTC. Translation gives CASGLDRRGPWYF.

This chain links TRBV7-2 with TRBJ1-1; no clear D. CDR1 and CDR2 (germline): SGHTA, FQGNSA. The CDR3 spans 15 residues. Trimming left V 0 bases short and J 1 base short, with 9 bases between. For the CDR3, the DNA is TGTGCCAGCAGCTTAGCCCGAGGGCCGAACACTGAAGCTTTCTTT. Protein: CASSLARGPNTEAFF.

The gene calls are TRBV4-1 and TRBJ2-2; TRBD1 matches 9 bases. CDR1 is MGHRA, CDR2 YSYEKL, per germline. V lost 2 bases to trimming and J lost 5 bases; unmatched junction nucleotides: 6. The CDR3 extends over 16 amino acids. The CDR3 reads CASSQRQGGITGELFF. In nucleotides, the CDR3 is TGCGCCAGCAGCCAAAGACAGGGGGGAATAACCGGGGAGCTGTTTTTT.

This clonotype was found a few times. The rearrangement uses TRBV10-3 and TRBJ2-1; D tentatively fits TRBD1 or TRBD2 (5 bases each). There are 11 residues in the CDR3. CDR1 ENHRY and CDR2 SYGVKD come from the germline V gene. Deletions cut 4 bases from V and 11 bases from J, with 9 bases between. The CDR3 DNA reads TGTGCCATCAGTGGGGGGACCCAGCAGTTCTTC. This sequence encodes CAISGGTQQFF.

This chain joins TRBV19 and TRBJ1-6, with D unresolved. This CDR3 contains 17 residues. Between the trimmed V and J ends, which lost 1 base and 4 bases, there was a span of 14 bases. The germline CDR1 and CDR2 sequences are LNHDA and SQIVND (reference sequence). The CDR3 loop is CASSIAAPTSYNSPLHF. The CDR3 coding sequence is TGTGCCAGTAGTATAGCGGCCCCGACGTCTTATAATTCACCCCTCCACTTT.